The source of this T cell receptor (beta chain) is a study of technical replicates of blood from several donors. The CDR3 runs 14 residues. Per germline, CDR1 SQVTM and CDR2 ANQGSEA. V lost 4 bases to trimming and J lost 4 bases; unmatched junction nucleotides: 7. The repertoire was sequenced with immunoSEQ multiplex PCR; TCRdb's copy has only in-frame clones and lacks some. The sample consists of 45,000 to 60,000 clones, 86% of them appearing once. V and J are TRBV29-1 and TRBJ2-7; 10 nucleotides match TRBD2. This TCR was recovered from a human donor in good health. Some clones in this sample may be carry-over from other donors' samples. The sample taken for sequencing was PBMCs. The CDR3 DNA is TGCAGCGTTGCTTTGAGCGGGAGGGCTTACGAGCAGTACTTC. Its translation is CSVALSGRAYEQYF.